This is a list of T cell receptor beta chains from one sample in a study of blood T cell repertoires in COVID-19. This table comes from immunoSEQ multiplex PCR, and its TCRdb copy is limited to in-frame clones, with some not included. The data contain hundreds of thousands of clones, around 88% of them seen just once; the ten biggest clones take up roughly 8.3%. Sequenced: PBMCs or T cells enriched from blood (not recorded which). Receptor source: a man aged 35 to 55 who had recovered from COVID-19. CDR3s include the opening cysteine and the closing phenylalanine or tryptophan. The D gene is left open where the match is weak. Clone size is stated in some rows and not others, as once, few, many or a class when expanded.

V gene: TRBV24-1; clone size: .; J gene: TRBJ2-5; D gene: TRBD2; CDR3 DNA: TGTGCCACCAGTGACGCGGGAGTTTCCTGGGAGACCCAGTACTTC; CDR3 protein: CATSDAGVSWETQYF
V gene: TRBV28; clone size: .; J gene: TRBJ2-7; D gene: .; CDR3 DNA: TGTGCCAGCACTTCACAGGGAAGACGGAACTACGAGCAGTACTTC; CDR3 protein: CASTSQGRRNYEQYF
V gene: TRBV14; clone size: .; J gene: TRBJ2-7; D gene: TRBD1; CDR3 DNA: TGTGCCAGCAGCCCCTGGACAGGGGTCGGAATCAACGAGCAGTACTTC; CDR3 protein: CASSPWTGVGINEQYF
V gene: TRBV14; clone size: once; J gene: TRBJ1-1; D gene: .; CDR3 DNA: TGTGCCAGCAGCCTCACAATGAACACTGAAGCTTTCTTT; CDR3 protein: CASSLTMNTEAFF
V gene: TRBV4-3; clone size: .; J gene: TRBJ2-2; D gene: TRBD1; CDR3 DNA: TGCGCCAGCAGCCAAGAAGCAGGGGGCCGCGGGGAGCTGTTTTTT; CDR3 protein: CASSQEAGGRGELFF
V gene: TRBV5-6; clone size: many; J gene: TRBJ2-7; D gene: .; CDR3 DNA: TGTGCCAGCACCCCTGGAGGTGGTCAGAGGCAGTACTTC; CDR3 protein: CASTPGGGQRQYF
V gene: TRBV11-2; clone size: .; J gene: TRBJ2-1; D gene: TRBD2; CDR3 DNA: TGTGCCAGCAGCTTAGGCTACCGGCGGGGGGACAATGAGCAGTTCTTC; CDR3 protein: CASSLGYRRGDNEQFF
V gene: TRBV10-1; clone size: .; J gene: TRBJ2-1; D gene: TRBD1; CDR3 DNA: TGCGCCAGCAGTGAGTCTCCTACAGGGGGCTCCTACAATGAGCAGTTCTTC; CDR3 protein: CASSESPTGGSYNEQFF
V gene: TRBV12-3/TRBV12-4; clone size: .; J gene: TRBJ2-7; D gene: TRBD1; CDR3 DNA: TGTGCCAGCAGTTTTAGGGGGCCCCACGAGCAGTACTTC; CDR3 protein: CASSFRGPHEQYF
V gene: TRBV7-9; clone size: .; J gene: TRBJ2-6; D gene: TRBD1; CDR3 DNA: TGTGCCAGCAGCTTACAGGGGGCTGGGGCCAACGTCCTGACTTTC; CDR3 protein: CASSLQGAGANVLTF
V gene: TRBV20-1; clone size: .; J gene: TRBJ2-7; D gene: .; CDR3 DNA: TGCAGTGCTAGTGGTACAGCCTACGAGCAGTACTTC; CDR3 protein: CSASGTAYEQYF
V gene: TRBV28; clone size: once; J gene: TRBJ2-1; D gene: TRBD2; CDR3 DNA: TGTGCCAGCAGTCTTGTCCTCCTAGCGGGAGACCACAATGAGCAGTTCTTC; CDR3 protein: CASSLVLLAGDHNEQFF
V gene: TRBV7-9; clone size: .; J gene: TRBJ2-5; D gene: TRBD2; CDR3 DNA: TGTGCCAGCAGCCCGCCGGGACTAGCAGAGACCCAGTACTTC; CDR3 protein: CASSPPGLAETQYF
V gene: TRBV4-3; clone size: .; J gene: TRBJ2-7; D gene: TRBD1; CDR3 DNA: TGCGCCAGCAGCCAGGACAGGGGTAACTCCTACGAGCAGTACTTC; CDR3 protein: CASSQDRGNSYEQYF
V gene: TRBV27; clone size: .; J gene: TRBJ2-7; D gene: .; CDR3 DNA: TGTGCCAGCCGCACCTTGAGGGAAGGGAACTACGAGCAGTACTTC; CDR3 protein: CASRTLREGNYEQYF
V gene: TRBV7-8; clone size: .; J gene: TRBJ2-2; D gene: .; CDR3 DNA: TGTGCCAGCAGCTTATCAGGGCTGGATACCGGGGAGCTGTTTTTT; CDR3 protein: CASSLSGLDTGELFF
V gene: TRBV5-8; clone size: .; J gene: TRBJ2-3; D gene: .; CDR3 DNA: TGTGCCAGCAGCTTCCGAACGAGCGGGACATCAGATACGCAGTATTTT; CDR3 protein: CASSFRTSGTSDTQYF
V gene: TRBV29-1; clone size: .; J gene: TRBJ1-1; D gene: TRBD1; CDR3 DNA: TGCAGCGTTGGGGGACAGGGGATGACCGCTGAAGCTTTCTTT; CDR3 protein: CSVGGQGMTAEAFF
V gene: TRBV27; clone size: .; J gene: TRBJ1-5; D gene: .; CDR3 DNA: TGTGCCAGCAGTTTATATGGGGAGGTGCCCCAGCATTTT; CDR3 protein: CASSLYGEVPQHF
V gene: TRBV5-1; clone size: .; J gene: TRBJ1-2; D gene: .; CDR3 DNA: TGCGCCAGCAGTTTCGGGGTGGGGATCTATGGCTACACCTTC; CDR3 protein: CASSFGVGIYGYTF
V gene: TRBV11-2; clone size: .; J gene: TRBJ2-1; D gene: TRBD1; CDR3 DNA: TGTGCCAGCAGCGGGCCGGGACAGGGATTATACAATGAGCAGTTCTTC; CDR3 protein: CASSGPGQGLYNEQFF
V gene: TRBV9; clone size: .; J gene: TRBJ2-1; D gene: .; CDR3 DNA: TGTGCCAGCAGCGTAGATGTCCGGACTTACAATGAGCAGTTCTTC; CDR3 protein: CASSVDVRTYNEQFF
V gene: TRBV19; clone size: .; J gene: TRBJ2-3; D gene: TRBD1; CDR3 DNA: TGTGCCAGTAGTATAGAAGGATCGGGACAGGATACAGATACGCAGTATTTT; CDR3 protein: CASSIEGSGQDTDTQYF
V gene: TRBV11-3; clone size: .; J gene: TRBJ2-7; D gene: TRBD2; CDR3 DNA: TGTGCCAGCAGCTCAGGACTAGCCACCTACGAGCAGTACTTC; CDR3 protein: CASSSGLATYEQYF
V gene: TRBV7-6; clone size: .; J gene: TRBJ1-3; D gene: TRBD1; CDR3 DNA: TGTGCCAGCAGCCTCGGACAGGGTGTTGGAAACACCATATATTTT; CDR3 protein: CASSLGQGVGNTIYF
V gene: TRBV12-3/TRBV12-4; clone size: .; J gene: TRBJ1-1; D gene: .; CDR3 DNA: TGTGCCAGCAGTTCCGACAGGAGCACTGAAGCTTTCTTT; CDR3 protein: CASSSDRSTEAFF
V gene: TRBV7-7; clone size: .; J gene: TRBJ1-3; D gene: TRBD1; CDR3 DNA: TGTGCTAGCAGCTTAGGGACAGCCGGAAACACCATATATTTT; CDR3 protein: CASSLGTAGNTIYF
V gene: TRBV18; clone size: once; J gene: TRBJ1-5; D gene: .; CDR3 DNA: TGTGCCAGCTCACCGCGGTTGACGGAAAGGTTGTCTCAGCCCCAGCATTTT; CDR3 protein: CASSPRLTERLSQPQHF
V gene: TRBV2; clone size: .; J gene: TRBJ1-5; D gene: TRBD1; CDR3 DNA: TGTGCCAGCAGTCCCGGACAGGGTGGGGTAATAAGCAATCAGCCCCAGCATTTT; CDR3 protein: CASSPGQGGVISNQPQHF
V gene: TRBV5-1; clone size: .; J gene: TRBJ1-2; D gene: TRBD1; CDR3 DNA: TGCGCCAGCAGCCTCGGGACAGGGGCTGTCTATGGCTACACCTTC; CDR3 protein: CASSLGTGAVYGYTF
V gene: TRBV5-4; clone size: .; J gene: TRBJ1-2; D gene: .; CDR3 DNA: TGTGCCAGCAGTACAATCCCTGACAGCCATGGCTACACCTTC; CDR3 protein: CASSTIPDSHGYTF
V gene: TRBV10-1; clone size: .; J gene: TRBJ1-1; D gene: TRBD1; CDR3 DNA: TGCGCCAGCAGGGAACACAGGGGGAACACTGAAGCTTTCTTT; CDR3 protein: CASREHRGNTEAFF
V gene: TRBV24-1; clone size: few; J gene: TRBJ1-5; D gene: .; CDR3 DNA: TGTGCCACCAGTGATCATTTAGAGCAGCCCCAGCATTTT; CDR3 protein: CATSDHLEQPQHF
V gene: TRBV27; clone size: once; J gene: TRBJ2-1; D gene: .; CDR3 DNA: TGTGCCAGCAGCCGGACCAGGGTTGAGCAGTTCTTC; CDR3 protein: CASSRTRVEQFF
V gene: TRBV7-9; clone size: .; J gene: TRBJ2-2; D gene: TRBD2; CDR3 DNA: TGTGCCAGCAGCTTAATAGCGGGAGACGGGGAGCTGTTTTTT; CDR3 protein: CASSLIAGDGELFF
V gene: TRBV27; clone size: .; J gene: TRBJ2-7; D gene: TRBD2; CDR3 DNA: TGTGCCAGCAGCTGGACTAGCGGGGCGTTGTACGAGCAGTACTTC; CDR3 protein: CASSWTSGALYEQYF
V gene: TRBV11-2; clone size: .; J gene: TRBJ2-3; D gene: TRBD2; CDR3 DNA: TGTGCCAGCAGCTTAGCGACTAGCGGGAGGGCCCCAGATACGCAGTATTTT; CDR3 protein: CASSLATSGRAPDTQYF
V gene: TRBV18; clone size: once; J gene: TRBJ2-1; D gene: .; CDR3 DNA: TGTGCCAGCTCATCTCAGGAATACAATGAGCAGTTCTTC; CDR3 protein: CASSSQEYNEQFF
V gene: TRBV27; clone size: .; J gene: TRBJ1-1; D gene: TRBD1; CDR3 DNA: TGTGCCAGCAGTTCGACAGGGGGCTTAAACACTGAAGCTTTCTTT; CDR3 protein: CASSSTGGLNTEAFF
V gene: TRBV5-8; clone size: .; J gene: TRBJ2-7; D gene: .; CDR3 DNA: TGTGCCAGCAGCTTCTCGGGTTTCGAGCAGTACTTC; CDR3 protein: CASSFSGFEQYF
V gene: TRBV14; clone size: few; J gene: TRBJ1-2; D gene: .; CDR3 DNA: TGTGCCAGCAGCCATACTTTGGAAGGGGGTAATGGCTACACCTTC; CDR3 protein: CASSHTLEGGNGYTF
V gene: TRBV24-1; clone size: .; J gene: TRBJ2-1; D gene: .; CDR3 DNA: TGTGCCACCAGTGATTTGAAACGCTCGGAGGGCTCCTACAATGAGCAGTTCTTC; CDR3 protein: CATSDLKRSEGSYNEQFF
V gene: TRBV6-5; clone size: .; J gene: TRBJ1-5; D gene: .; CDR3 DNA: TGTGCCAGCACTCTGCATCGGGGTTATCAGCCCCAGCATTTT; CDR3 protein: CASTLHRGYQPQHF
V gene: TRBV5-1; clone size: .; J gene: TRBJ1-1; D gene: .; CDR3 DNA: TGCGCCAGCCGACCCGGGACACCCGGCTTGACTTTCTTT; CDR3 protein: CASRPGTPGLTFF
V gene: TRBV29-1; clone size: .; J gene: TRBJ1-2; D gene: TRBD1; CDR3 DNA: TGCAGCGTCCGCGACAGGGGGCGGACTAACTATGGCTACACCTTC; CDR3 protein: CSVRDRGRTNYGYTF
V gene: TRBV6-6; clone size: .; J gene: TRBJ1-2; D gene: TRBD1; CDR3 DNA: TGTGCCAGCAGCCATGGAGCGGACAGGGGAGATGGCTACACCTTC; CDR3 protein: CASSHGADRGDGYTF
V gene: TRBV2; clone size: .; J gene: TRBJ1-6; D gene: TRBD1; CDR3 DNA: TGTGCCAGCGAGGACAGGACGGCGAATTCACCCCTCCACTTT; CDR3 protein: CASEDRTANSPLHF
V gene: TRBV30; clone size: .; J gene: TRBJ1-2; D gene: .; CDR3 DNA: TGTGCCTGGAGTGTACCCATCTCGGGAACTAACTATGGCTACACCTTC; CDR3 protein: CAWSVPISGTNYGYTF
V gene: TRBV4-1; clone size: .; J gene: TRBJ1-1; D gene: .; CDR3 DNA: TGCGCCAGCAGTACGAGGGAGGACACTGAAGCTTTCTTT; CDR3 protein: CASSTREDTEAFF
V gene: TRBV6-1; clone size: few; J gene: TRBJ1-3; D gene: TRBD1; CDR3 DNA: TGTGCCAGCAGTGCAGCGACAGGGGGCGGAAACACCATATATTTT; CDR3 protein: CASSAATGGGNTIYF
V gene: TRBV6-5; clone size: once; J gene: TRBJ1-5; D gene: TRBD1; CDR3 DNA: TGTGCCAGCAGTTACTCGCCGACAGGGGGCAATCAGCCCCAGCATTTT; CDR3 protein: CASSYSPTGGNQPQHF
V gene: TRBV5-6; clone size: .; J gene: TRBJ2-7; D gene: .; CDR3 DNA: TGTGCCAGCAGCTTACGGCGGGAGCAGTACTTC; CDR3 protein: CASSLRREQYF
V gene: TRBV11-2; clone size: .; J gene: TRBJ1-1; D gene: .; CDR3 DNA: TGTGCCAGCAGCTTTATCGACAACATGAACACTGAAGCTTTCTTT; CDR3 protein: CASSFIDNMNTEAFF
V gene: TRBV6-5; clone size: .; J gene: TRBJ1-5; D gene: TRBD1; CDR3 DNA: TGTGCCAGCAGCGTCGGACAGGCTCAGCCCCAGCATTTT; CDR3 protein: CASSVGQAQPQHF
V gene: TRBV29-1; clone size: .; J gene: TRBJ2-6; D gene: TRBD2; CDR3 DNA: TGCAGCGTTATCAGCGGGAGGGAGAGCTCTGGGGCCAACGTCCTGACTTTC; CDR3 protein: CSVISGRESSGANVLTF
V gene: TRBV19; clone size: .; J gene: TRBJ2-3; D gene: .; CDR3 DNA: TGTGCCAGTAGTCCCCGGGCGGGGCCCACAGATACGCAGTATTTT; CDR3 protein: CASSPRAGPTDTQYF
V gene: TRBV19; clone size: once; J gene: TRBJ2-2; D gene: TRBD1; CDR3 DNA: TGTGCCAGTAGTACTACAGGGGACACCGGGGAGCTGTTTTTT; CDR3 protein: CASSTTGDTGELFF